What follows are 8 T cell receptor beta chains derived from one specimen sequenced in a study of molecular identifiers for immune sequencing clone quantification. A single record per CDR3 protein comes from TCRdb applying MiXCR to the PCR reads. The sample holds about 500,000 distinct CDR3 sequences, about 22% seen once. Input material: naive CD8+ T cells from blood, with Jurkat cell RNA spiked in. Sample subset: FACS-sorted CD8+CD4-CCR7+CD45RA+ naive T cells. The receptors originated from a human donor in good health. Some libraries in this study had Jurkat cell RNA spiked in.

The chain is built from TRBV29-1 and TRBJ2-1; D may correspond to TRBD1 or TRBD2 (5 bases each). Trimming shortened V by 5 bases and J by 4 bases, and 18 bases separated the two germline ends. Germline V gene sequence: CDR1 SQVTM, CDR2 ANQGSEA. The CDR3 length is 15 residues. CDR3 bases: TGCAGCGTTCTACTATTAAGTGGGGGTTACAATGAGCAGTTCTTC. Its protein is CSVLLLSGGYNEQFF.

This clonotype showed up just a few times. The CDR3 protein is CSAVFPSGTEAFF. CDR3 DNA: TGCAGTGCCGTTTTCCCAAGTGGCACTGAAGCTTTCTTT. The V and J genes are TRBV20-1 and TRBJ1-1; D gene uncertain. Germline V gene sequence: CDR1 DFQATT, CDR2 SNEGSKA (reference sequence). V lost 6 bases, J lost 4 bases, and 15 bases lay in between. The CDR3 is made up of 13 amino acids.

This clonotype has a count of ten or more. The rearrangement joins TRBV6-5 to TRBJ2-5; 8 bases align to TRBD1. J gave up 13 bases and V 5 bases, and 18 bases lay outside the gene matches. Germline V gene data show CDR1 as MNHEY and CDR2 as SVGAGI. CDR3 length equals 15 residues. The CDR3: CASSQQPGTGDNWYF. CDR3 DNA: TGTGCCAGCAGTCAACAACCCGGGACAGGCGACAATTGGTACTTC.

This clonotype was observed many times. The gene calls are TRBV5-4 and TRBJ1-1; D unclear. V lost 0 bases, J lost 0 bases, and 12 bases lay in between. The germline gives CDR1 SGHNT, CDR2 YYREEE (reference sequence). The CDR3 runs 16 residues. DNA for the CDR3: TGTGCCAGCAGCTTGGATTGGGTAGGAGTGAACACTGAAGCTTTCTTT. The encoded protein is CASSLDWVGVNTEAFF.

Comment on this clonotype: One base away lies a much larger clone, so this may be a sequencing read error. The conserved phenylalanine or tryptophan is not found at the CDR3 terminus, so this likely reflects a read error. CDR3 DNA: TGTGCCAGCAGTGCCCCGGACAGCGCCAAAAACATTCAGTACCTC. It yields the protein CASSAPDSAKNIQYL. The chain uses TRBV2 and TRBJ2-4; tentatively, D is TRBD1 (6 bases). Trimming removed 4 bases at V and 1 base at J, with 11 bases between. Germline CDR1 reads SNHLY; CDR2 reads FYNNEI. The CDR3 sequence is 15 residues long.

V usage is TRBV11-2 and J usage is TRBJ2-7; 9 bases line up with TRBD2. The V gene's germline CDR1 is SGHAT and CDR2 FQNNGV. CDR3 length: 17 residues. With 0 bases clipped from V and 3 bases from J, the junction kept 9 bases outside the gene matches. This chain's CDR3 is CASSLDPWREGHYEQYF. The CDR3, as DNA: TGTGCCAGCAGCTTAGACCCTTGGCGGGAGGGCCACTACGAGCAGTACTTC.

The chain combines TRBV19 with TRBJ2-5; D might be TRBD1 (7 bases). Germline lookup yields CDR1 LNHDA and CDR2 SQIVND (reference sequence). This CDR3 spans 13 amino acids. The CDR3 nucleotides read TGTGGACCAGGGGGGTCCCAAGTGGAGACCCAGTACTTC. It specifies CGPGGSQVETQYF.

At least ten counts were recorded for this clonotype. The chain uses TRBV14 and TRBJ2-5; unclear D gene. CDR1 and CDR2 from the germline V gene are SGHDN and FVKESK. This CDR3 contains 12 residues. V was cut by 4 bases and J by 7 bases, with 10 bases left in between. As DNA, the CDR3 is TGTGCCAGCAGCCCCGTACTCTGGACCCAGTACTTC. Its translation: CASSPVLWTQYF.